This T cell receptor (beta chain) was observed in a study of cytomegalovirus exposure and HLA in healthy donors. Across the study: Some 90 million unique TCRs from HLA-typed donors were held in an early data release.

The PCR made use of 60 Vbeta and 13 Jbeta primers. Generated by immunoSEQ multiplex PCR, the TCRdb table keeps only in-frame clones and is missing some. Of about 200,000 clones listed, more than 60% were seen once; the top ten hold around 0.2%. The V end lost 7 bases, the J end lost 3 bases, and 16 bases lay between the germline ends. Germline CDR1 and CDR2: LGHNA and YNFKEQ. The CDR3 totals 15 residues. The sequence derives from a girl aged 2-9 years in good health and CMV-seronegative. Sequencing input: PBMCs. The chain has TRBV4-2 and TRBJ2-1, with D uncertain. The DNA for the CDR3 is TGTGCCAGCACCCCCGCGGTGGGTGACTACAATGAGCAGTTCTTC. Its translation: CASTPAVGDYNEQFF.